This T cell receptor (beta chain) was profiled in a study of T cell repertoires and HLA-DP antigens. For the study at large: DNA input averaged approximately 220 ng in sorted CD137+CD4+ and approximately 1,100 ng in pre-culture CD4+.

Purity of the untouched CD4+ T cells was approximately 98%. A single count supports this clone. Its cognate antigen is unknown. Trimming left V 5 bases short and J 8 bases short, with 12 bases between. CDR1 GTSNPN and CDR2 SVGIG come from the germline V gene (reference sequence). The CDR3 spans 11 residues. The PCR primers covered 54 TRBV and 13 TRBJ segments. Generated by immunoSEQ multiplex PCR, the TCRdb table keeps only in-frame clones and is missing some. This table holds about 89,000 clones, 86% found once. V gene TRBV30 combines with J gene TRBJ1-2; the D is unclear. Sequenced: CD4+ T cells from PBMCs. The receptor comes from a man aged 50 or older in good health and CMV-seronegative. CDR3 residues: CAWHQVDGYTF. As DNA, the CDR3 is TGTGCCTGGCACCAAGTGGACGGCTACACCTTC. Supplemented by reference TRBV30 and TRBJ1-2, the full variable domain reads SQTIHQWPATLVQPVGSPLSLECTVEGTSNPNLYWYRQAAGRGLQLLFYSVGIGQISSEVPQNLSASRPQDRQFILSSKKLLLSDSGFYLCAWHQVDGYTFGSGTRLTVV.